This TCR beta chain was recorded in a study of cytomegalovirus exposure and HLA in healthy donors. Amplification used 60 Vbeta primers and 13 Jbeta primers. Assay used: immunoSEQ multiplex PCR; TCRdb lists only in-frame clones, some missing. In the table there are 110,000 to 150,000 clones, 80% of which are singletons. Study results and caveats: Testing in vitro showed a few CMV-associated chains specific for CMV antigens.

V was pared by 7 bases and J by 4 bases, with 10 bases between. The CDR3 is 12 residues long. Looked up from germline, CDR1 is MNHEY and CDR2 is SMNVEV (reference sequence). With regard to this clone: Its antigen is undetermined.

V usage is TRBV27 and J usage is TRBJ1-1; D is possibly TRBD1 (5 bases). The TCR originated in a female donor in good health and CMV-seronegative. Sequenced material: PBMCs. CDR3 in amino acids: CASKSGGTEAFF. The CDR3 DNA reads TGTGCCAGCAAGTCCGGGGGCACTGAAGCTTTCTTT.